These 3 T cell receptor beta chains were sequenced from one sample in a study of breast tumors, draining lymph nodes, adjacent tissues. The lymph nodes were axillary draining lymph nodes from breast cancer patients. TCRdb used MiXCR to reprocess the multiplex PCR reads, holding one entry per CDR3 protein. The table has about 230,000 distinct CDR3 sequences, about a third seen once; the top ten hold around 1.5%. The material sequenced was axillary lymph node tissue. The receptors derive from a female donor with breast cancer. Some clones in this sample may be carry-over from other donors' samples.

The CDR3 loop reads CASSQGDTMNTEAFF. The CDR3 DNA reads TGCGCCAGCAGCCAAGGGGACACCATGAACACTGAAGCTTTCTTT. The chain combines TRBV4-1 with TRBJ1-1, with a possible D match to TRBD1 (6 bases). V was clipped by 1 base and J by 0 bases, with 9 bases between them. Germline lookup yields CDR1 MGHRA and CDR2 YSYEKL. This CDR3 has 15 amino acids.

The table lists this clonotype with many counts. CDR3: CASSQLRHEQFF. The DNA for the CDR3 is TGTGCCAGCAGTCAGCTCAGGCATGAGCAGTTCTTC. This rearrangement joins TRBV28 to TRBJ2-1; D is unclear. The CDR3 runs 12 residues. Deletions cut 5 bases from V and 8 bases from J, with 10 bases between. CDR1 and CDR2 (germline): MDHEN, SYDVKM.

For this clonotype: A single base separates this from a much larger clone, so it may be a read error. The chain carries TRBV11-2 and TRBJ2-5; D is possibly TRBD1 or TRBD2 (5 bases each). Per the germline V gene, CDR1 is SGHAT and CDR2 is FQNNGV. The CDR3 is 13 amino acids. CDR3 residues: CASSSEGTATQHF. Here the CDR3 DNA reads TGTGCCAGCAGCTCCGAAGGGACGGCGACCCAGCACTTC.